This T cell receptor beta chain was found in a study of shared clonotypes between healthy human individuals (TCRdb year 2020). For context, the study as a whole: A couple of women and a few men aged 18 to 49 years were included in the cohort. Libraries were prepared and TCR repertoires were sequenced by different laboratories using diverse techniques, in order to increase sequencing depth and limit assay-specific biases. Blood TCR repertoires of four to six healthy adults were deeply sequenced to estimate repertoire size and the extent of clonotype sharing between individuals. Between about 0.8 and 9 billion PBMCs per donor were obtained by leukapheresis. For each donor, three plates each were used for CD4 naive and CD4 memory, two plates were used for CD8 naive, and one plate was used for CD8 memory.

Using the deep immunoSEQ assay, TCR CDR3 regions were amplified from genomic DNA by multiplex PCR. Extracted genomic DNA from each cell subset was distributed evenly across all wells of several immunoSEQ 96-well plates, and each plate was treated as a replicate. For sorted subsets, about 200 ng genomic DNA, equal to tens of thousands of T cell genomes, was loaded into each replicate PCR. Purified libraries were quantified with a Qubit 3.0 fluorometer, sized on a Bioanalyzer 2100, and re-quantified with the KAPA Library Quantification kit. Every immunoSEQ 96-well plate was sequenced on a dedicated single-read 150-cycle Illumina NextSeq 550 flow cell. In the original analysis: Because the immunoSEQ output included only junctional sequences and no quality scores, the filtering could not be the same as the filtering used for full-length reads. To assign V/J genes and CDR3, sequences were annotated using PyIR, a Python wrapper for IgBLAST v1.9, with IMGT germline references. Reads were filtered out if the reads had weak V/J assignments (E-value above 1e-6), no CDR3, stop codons, out-of-frame junctions, or ambiguous translated residues. V3J clonotypes were defined as sequences sharing an identical inferred V gene, J gene, and CDR3 amino acid sequence. Percentage overlap between repertoires was calculated by dividing the number of shared unique clonotypes by the size of the smaller repertoire. RTK rarefaction, the Chao1 estimator, and Recon v2.1 estimates of unobserved clonotypes were used to assess repertoire richness. Generation probabilities for all TCRbeta clonotypes obtained by the gDNA method from several donors were computed using OLGA. In its TCRdb copy, this immuneACCESS table keeps in-frame sequences only and misses some clones. Where compared with another copy, unresolved V genes explain less than half of these, and the others have no known cause. V and J calls and clone size come straight from that table; D and trimming were deduced from the DNA. This sample is represented by around 2.1 million clones; approximately 94% of them were singletons. The top ten constitute 1.5% to 2% of the sample.

The germline V gene yields SGHDT for CDR1 and YYEEEE for CDR2. There are 19 amino acids in the CDR3, from cysteine to phenylalanine inclusive. CDR3 DNA is the only sequence kept; it has 57 bases, read in frame from the first base. Germline trimming amounts to 0 bases on V and 2 bases on J, with 9 as the count of junction bases outside the gene matches. Beyond this particular receptor, the publication reports: Higher generation probabilities were observed for clonotypes shared by all four sorted-subset donors than for non-shared clonotypes. Larger estimated clonotype richness was generally found for naive subsets than for memory subsets. Because the study included only a small number of donors, the genetic and exposure-history diversity represented was limited. Sampling was limited to blood, and TCR repertoires in tissue likely differ from TCR repertoires in blood. When a handful of donors were compared, the shared fraction of clonotypes was roughly 4.8% for naive CD4, around 3.5% for naive CD8, roughly 2.5% for memory CD4, and 0.4% for memory CD8. Rarefaction of sorted-subset datasets indicated incomplete sequencing despite the large sequencing depth. Pairwise subsampling led to the expectation that sequencing depth would affect the degree of clonotype sharing among donors.

Worth noting for this clone: Its antigen remains undetermined. The record has no base qualities; no much larger clone is one base away.

CD8 naive samples were CD45RO-negative cells positively selected for CCR7, giving a CD45RA+CCR7+ population that excluded TemRA cells. The donors were healthy, HIV-negative adults with no recently reported acute infections or vaccinations. All donors were Caucasian adults living in Nashville, Tennessee, USA. After blood collection by leukapheresis, PBMCs were isolated using Ficoll-Histopaque density gradient centrifugation and then cryopreserved in the vapor phase of liquid nitrogen. Analytical flow cytometry was used to check the purity and quantity of every magnetically sorted T cell population. Genomic DNA was isolated from every sorted fraction and measured by UV absorbance on a Nanodrop 2000c.

Sequencing was carried out using naive CD8+ T cells from PBMCs. This sample's cell subset or site label indicates: CD45RA+CCR7+. The sequence was collected from a man aged 18 to 30 in good health. Some clones in this sample may be carry-over from other donors' samples. The V gene is TRBV5-6 and the J gene is TRBJ2-6, with TRBD1 matching 9 junction bases. The DNA sequence is as follows: TGTGCCAGCAGCTTGGCCTACGGGACAGGGAGTCCTGGGGCCAACGTCCTGACTTTC. The translation is CASSLAYGTGSPGANVLTF. The entire variable domain, with the stretches around the CDR3 drawn from the reference TRBV5-6 and TRBJ2-6 proteins, is DAGVTQSPTHLIKTRGQQVTLRCSPKSGHDTVSWYQQALGQGPQFIFQYYEEEERQRGNFPDRFSGHQFPNYSSELNVNALLLGDSALYLCASSLAYGTGSPGANVLTFGAGSRLTVL.